What follows are 28 T cell receptor beta chains derived from one specimen sequenced in a study of radiation and T cells in renal cell carcinoma. The treatment here: treatment-naive control, cytoreductive nephrectomy. The table came from immunoSEQ multiplex PCR; TCRdb's copy has only in-frame clones and leaves some out. The sample lists some 25,000 clones, roughly 64% seen once, with under 25% in the top ten. The material was tumor tissue, obtained from a patient whose treatment was nephrectomy without radiotherapy. These receptors were taken from a man aged 35-49 years with renal cell carcinoma.

J is TRBJ2-5 and V is TRBV5-1; D is unclear. With 2 bases removed from V and 5 bases from J, the gap between germline ends came to 7 bases. The CDR3 is made up of 12 amino acids. CDR1 is SGHRS, CDR2 YFSETQ, per germline. The CDR3 sequence: CASSFDTETQYF. The CDR3 coding sequence is TGCGCCAGCAGCTTCGACACGGAGACCCAGTACTTC.

Of note for this clone: This CDR3 is also generated by other DNA sequences in the sample. The chain links TRBV5-5 to TRBJ1-3; TRBD1 matches 7 bases. This CDR3 is built from 15 residues. The V segment lost 2 bases and the J segment 0 bases; nucleotides outside the gene matches: 2. Germline V gene data show CDR1 as SGHKS and CDR2 as YYEKEE (reference sequence). CDR3 region: CASSFGTVSGNTIYF. The CDR3 DNA is TGTGCCAGCAGCTTTGGGACAGTCTCTGGAAACACCATATATTTT.

The chain is built from TRBV7-2 and TRBJ1-3; no reliable D call. The CDR3 consists of 15 residues. The ends were cut back, 1 base at V and 4 bases at J, with 11 bases in the middle. Germline V gene lookup returns CDR1 SGHTA and CDR2 FQGNSA. CDR3: CASSLDSTWGNTIYF. The CDR3 nucleotides read TGTGCCAGCAGCTTAGACTCCACGTGGGGAAACACCATATATTTT.

This clone came up a few times. The J gene is TRBJ1-5, the V gene TRBV5-6; D gene ambiguous. The CDR3 has 14 residues. Trimming took 4 bases from V and 2 from J, leaving 10 bases between them. Looked up from germline, CDR1 is SGHDT and CDR2 is YYEEEE. The CDR3 here is CASSRGDRNQPQHF. DNA for the CDR3: TGTGCCAGCAGCCGTGGGGATCGCAATCAGCCCCAGCATTTT.

The chain links TRBV2 to TRBJ2-7, with D perhaps matching TRBD1 (6 bases). Trimming left V 4 bases short and J 10 bases short, with 14 bases between. CDR1 is SNHLY and CDR2 is FYNNEI in the germline V gene. The CDR3 is 12 residues long. Here the CDR3 reads CASSVQGPKQYV. DNA of the CDR3: TGTGCCAGCAGTGTACAGGGTCCAAAACAGTACGTC.

Points on this clone: This may come from a read error, since a much larger clone is one base off. The same CDR3 can be traced to other DNA sequences in this sample. The V gene is TRBV28, the J gene TRBJ1-5; D not certain. This CDR3 region has 14 residues. The germline V gene encodes CDR1 MDHEN and CDR2 SYDVKM. V gave up 3 bases and J gave up 1 base, with 7 bases separating them. Here the CDR3 reads CASSFEGSNQPQHF. The CDR3 DNA sequence: TGTGCCAGCAGTTTTGAGGGAAGCAATCAGCCCCAGCATTTT. Full variable domain (missing parts from reference TRBV28 and TRBJ1-5): DVKVTQSSRYLVKRTGEKVFLECVQDMDHENMFWYRQDPGLGLRLIYFSYDVKMKEKGDIPEGYSVSREKKERFSLILESASTNQTSMYLCASSFEGSNQPQHFGDGTRLSIL.

The rearrangement joins TRBV29-1 to TRBJ1-1; D might be TRBD1 (6 bases). Germline assignment: CDR1 SQVTM and CDR2 ANQGSEA. V lost 6 bases and J 7 bases, leaving 18 bases between the germline ends. The CDR3 has 13 residues. The CDR3 DNA reads as TGCAGCGTCCCACAGGGCCAGGCGGGTGAAGCTTTCTTT. This encodes CSVPQGQAGEAFF.

This clone was recorded only once. V gene TRBV21-1 combines with J gene TRBJ2-2; the D segment call TRBD2 is taken from the table without a DNA check. TRBV21-1 is flagged as a pseudogene. The CDR3 has 16 amino acids. The CDR3 sequence is CASRTSGSTNTGELFF. As DNA, the CDR3 is TGTGCCAGCAGGACTAGCGGGAGTACGAACACCGGGGAGCTGTTTTTT.

The gene calls are TRBV19 and TRBJ2-7; D may be TRBD1 or TRBD2 (5 bases each). V was trimmed by 5 bases and J by 6 bases, leaving 14 bases between them. The CDR3 extends over 13 amino acids. CDR1 is LNHDA, CDR2 SQIVND, per germline (reference sequence). For the CDR3, the DNA is TGTGCCAGTAGTCTCCTCGGTGGGGGCGAGCAGTACTTC. It codes for CASSLLGGGEQYF.

As regards this clone: Other DNA sequences in the same sample also yield this CDR3. The CDR3 DNA sequence: TGTGCCAGCAGTGAAGCATCAAGCGGGAGAAACAATGAGCAGTTCTTC. Protein: CASSEASSGRNNEQFF. The chain recombines TRBV6-1 with TRBJ2-1; the match to TRBD2 covers 8 bases. The CDR3 spans 16 residues. Trimming took 0 bases from V and 5 from J; bases not matched to a gene: 6. Germline lookup yields CDR1 MNHNS and CDR2 SASEGT.

Only a few counts were recorded for this clone. The chain employs TRBV10-1 and TRBJ2-5, with 10 bases identical to TRBD1. The CDR3 length is 15 residues. CDR1 and CDR2 (germline): WNHNN, SYGVQD (reference sequence). After removal of 4 bases from V and 1 base from J, the junction contained 3 bases not matched to a gene. CDR3 in DNA: TGCGCCAGCAGTGGGGACAGGGGCGTCCAAGAGACCCAGTACTTC. This sequence encodes CASSGDRGVQETQYF.

The CDR3 sequence: CATRGSTNEQFF. CDR3 in DNA: TGTGCCACCAGGGGATCTACCAATGAGCAGTTCTTC. The rearrangement links TRBV15 to TRBJ2-1, with unresolved D. The germline V and J ends were trimmed by 6 bases and 6 bases, with 9 bases remaining between them. The CDR3 covers 12 residues. CDR1 LNHNV and CDR2 YYDKDF come from the germline V gene (reference sequence).

This clone was seen only a few times. The chain joins TRBV23-1 to TRBJ1-1, with a possible D match to TRBD1 (5 bases). TRBV23-1 has ORF status, its function being uncertain. This CDR3 has 12 amino acids. V was shortened by 4 bases and J by 10 bases, with 13 bases between the two germline ends. CDR3 sequence: CASSLRGHGAFF. The CDR3 nucleotides read TGCGCCAGCAGTCTCCGGGGCCACGGAGCTTTCTTT.

The chain uses TRBV18 and TRBJ2-3, with 9 bases fitting TRBD2. The V segment lost 6 bases and the J segment 3 bases; nucleotides outside the gene matches: 4. This CDR3 region has 14 residues. The germline CDR1 and CDR2 sequences are KGHSH and LQKENI. The CDR3 DNA follows: TGTGCCAGCTCGCCGACTAGCGGAACAGATACGCAGTATTTT. Amino acid sequence: CASSPTSGTDTQYF.

The V call is TRBV20-1, the J call TRBJ2-7; D is unresolved. Per germline, CDR1 DFQATT and CDR2 SNEGSKA (reference sequence). Trimming stripped 3 bases from V and 4 bases from J, with 1 base between. The CDR3 contains 9 residues. CDR3 sequence: CSASYEQYF. CDR3 sequence (DNA): TGCAGTGCTAGTTACGAGCAGTACTTC.

The chain is built from TRBV29-1 and TRBJ1-3, with D unclear. V was pared by 0 bases and J by 5 bases, with 11 bases between. The CDR3 consists of 14 residues. Germline values: CDR1 SQVTM, CDR2 ANQGSEA. For the CDR3, the DNA is TGCAGCGTTGAAGATCGGACTCACCGAAACACCATATATTTT. Its protein product is CSVEDRTHRNTIYF.

This chain uses TRBV30 with TRBJ2-3; perhaps TRBD1 as D (5 bases). Germline loops: CDR1 GTSNPN, CDR2 SVGIG (reference sequence). Trimming left V 2 bases short and J 0 bases short, with 9 bases between. CDR3 length: 14 residues. Here the CDR3 reads CAWSKAGSTDTQYF. The CDR3 bases are TGTGCCTGGAGTAAGGCAGGGAGCACAGATACGCAGTATTTT.

By share, this clone ranks as medium-sized. This chain links TRBV4-3 with TRBJ1-1, with 10 bases matching TRBD1. Germline V CDR1 and CDR2: LGHNA, YSLEER. V trimming: 3 bases; J trimming: 7 bases; junction bases outside the gene matches: 8. The CDR3 has 15 amino acids. CDR3 protein: CASSQRGTGVIEAFF. As DNA, the CDR3 is TGCGCCAGCAGCCAGAGGGGGACAGGGGTGATTGAAGCTTTCTTT.

By sample share, this clone is medium-sized. The chain has TRBV13 and TRBJ1-1; unclear D gene. Germline CDR1 PRHDT, CDR2 FYEKMQ (reference sequence). This CDR3 region has 13 residues. V shed 3 bases and J shed 1 base, with 6 bases lying between them. CDR3: CASSLWRNTEAFF. In DNA, the CDR3 is TGTGCCAGCAGCTTGTGGAGGAACACTGAAGCTTTCTTT.

The chain is built from TRBV7-9 and TRBJ2-5; 13 bases align to TRBD2. The CDR3 has 16 amino acids. Germline V gene sequence: CDR1 SEHNR, CDR2 FQNEAQ (reference sequence). Unmatched junction bases numbered 7, after V lost 6 bases and J lost 3 bases. CDR3 loop: CASSPPLAGGKETQYF. Written as DNA, the CDR3 is TGTGCCAGCAGTCCCCCACTAGCGGGGGGGAAAGAGACCCAGTACTTC.

The chain employs TRBV4-1 and TRBJ2-1; the D is unclear. V shed 4 bases and J shed 0 bases, with 13 bases lying between them. Germline assignment: CDR1 MGHRA and CDR2 YSYEKL. The CDR3 totals 16 residues. The chain's CDR3 is CASSLGRDRSYNEQFF. The CDR3 nucleotides are TGCGCCAGCAGCCTCGGAAGGGATCGCTCCTACAATGAGCAGTTCTTC.

The chain combines TRBV27 with TRBJ1-4, with TRBD1 identical over 10 bases. This CDR3 comprises 13 residues. V lost 8 bases to trimming and J lost 11 bases; unmatched junction nucleotides: 8. From germline, CDR1 is MNHEY and CDR2 SMNVEV (reference sequence). The CDR3 coding sequence is TGTGCCAGCGGGGGGACAGGGGTGGGTAAACTGTTTTTT. As protein: CASGGTGVGKLFF.

This chain connects TRBV4-3 to TRBJ2-2, with 11 bases that match TRBD2. The CDR3 spans 15 residues. V dropped 4 bases and J dropped 3; count of bases not matched to a gene: 1. Germline V lookup: CDR1 LGHNA, CDR2 YSLEER. The CDR3 region is CASSRGLADTGELFF. CDR3 nucleotides: TGCGCCAGCAGCCGGGGACTAGCGGACACCGGGGAGCTGTTTTTT.

This clone was picked up a small number of times. The V gene is TRBV4-1, the J gene TRBJ2-1; D perhaps matches TRBD1 (6 bases). The germline gives CDR1 MGHRA, CDR2 YSYEKL. This CDR3 has 16 amino acids. The V gene lost 0 bases and the J gene lost 5 bases, with 14 bases spanning the gap. In nucleotides, the CDR3 is TGCGCCAGCAGCCAAGAGCGACAGGCGCCTCACAATGAGCAGTTCTTC. Protein sequence: CASSQERQAPHNEQFF.

This chain uses TRBV4-2 with TRBJ1-2; no clear D gene. This CDR3 comprises 13 residues. Trimming took 0 bases from V and 8 from J, leaving 10 bases between them. Germline V CDR1 and CDR2: LGHNA, YNFKEQ. CDR3 DNA: TGTGCCAGCAGCCAAGAGCGCACTGAGGGCTACACCTTC. Translation gives CASSQERTEGYTF.

The gene calls are TRBV4-1 and TRBJ1-1; 9 bases fit TRBD1. V lost 0 bases to trimming and J lost 10 bases; unmatched junction nucleotides: 12. The CDR3 has 16 amino acids. CDR1 and CDR2 from the germline V gene are MGHRA and YSYEKL. CDR3 DNA sequence: TGCGCCAGCAGCCAAGATACAGGGGGCGCGTCCTTAGTAGCTTTCTTT. This codes for CASSQDTGGASLVAFF.

The genes are TRBV5-8 and TRBJ1-5, with D unclear. Trimming cost V 3 bases and J 0 bases, with 10 bases left between them. CDR1 is SGHTS and CDR2 is YDEGEE in the germline V gene. The CDR3 totals 15 residues. The CDR3 DNA follows: TGTGCCAGCAGCTGGGAGGGATATAGCAATCAGCCCCAGCATTTT. Encoded protein: CASSWEGYSNQPQHF.

The V call is TRBV19, the J call TRBJ1-5; D is ambiguous. The CDR3 has 15 amino acids. The germline gives CDR1 LNHDA, CDR2 SQIVND (reference sequence). The V end was cut by 3 bases, the J end by 7 bases, with 16 bases between. For the CDR3, the DNA is TGTGCCAGTAGTATCGGTCGACTGTCGCGGCAGCCCCAGCATTTT. Translated, it gives CASSIGRLSRQPQHF.